Following are 8 T cell receptor beta chains from one sample sequenced in a study of shared clonotypes between healthy human individuals. Repertoires were generated with immunoSEQ multiplex PCR, while TCRdb's copy carries only in-frame clones and drops some. The sample lists approximately 95,000 clones, roughly two thirds occurring once. Input material: memory CD8+ T cells sorted from blood. The subset was: CD45RO+ cells pooled with CCR7-negative TemRA cells. The receptors here all came from a man aged 25-45 years in good health.

The CDR3, as DNA: TGTGCCAGCAGTCCAACATCGAACACTGAAGCTTTCTTT. Translated, it gives CASSPTSNTEAFF. The chain recombines TRBV28 with TRBJ1-1; D gene ambiguous. This CDR3 region has 13 residues. Germline loops: CDR1 MDHEN, CDR2 SYDVKM. Trimming left V 5 bases short and J 1 base short, with 8 bases between.

This rearrangement joins TRBV7-8 to TRBJ2-2; 11 bases match TRBD1. V shed 4 bases, J shed 4 bases, and the junction held 8 bases outside the gene matches. Germline-derived CDR1 and CDR2 are SGHVS and FQNEAQ. The CDR3 sequence is 17 residues long. The chain's CDR3 is CASSYRTGTGGTGELFF. In DNA, the CDR3 is TGTGCCAGCAGCTATAGAACCGGGACAGGGGGCACCGGGGAGCTGTTTTTT.

This chain joins TRBV7-9 and TRBJ2-1; D may be TRBD1 or TRBD2 (5 bases each). Germline values: CDR1 SEHNR, CDR2 FQNEAQ (reference sequence). The CDR3 totals 17 residues. Trimming stripped 4 bases from V and 4 bases from J, with 20 bases between. In nucleotides, the CDR3 is TGTGCCAGCAGCTCCCGTGAGGGGCTGCCTTCGTACAATGAGCAGTTCTTC. It codes for CASSSREGLPSYNEQFF.

This clone was counted ten times or more. V gene TRBV27 combines with J gene TRBJ2-7; tentatively, D is TRBD2 (6 bases). Germline CDR1 is MNHEY and CDR2 is SMNVEV (reference sequence). This CDR3 spans 16 amino acids. Deletions cut 7 bases from V and 0 bases from J, with 19 bases between. CDR3 DNA: TGTGCCAGCACCCCTTCGGTGGGGGGTCTCTCCTACGAGCAGTACTTC. Residues: CASTPSVGGLSYEQYF.

The rearrangement links TRBV11-3 to TRBJ2-3; no reliable D call. The CDR3 totals 13 residues. The V and J ends lost 1 base and 2 bases respectively, with 4 bases between them. The V gene's germline CDR1 is SGHNT and CDR2 YENEEA. CDR3 in amino acids: CASSLGLTDTQYF. In DNA, the CDR3 is TGTGCCAGCAGCTTAGGGCTCACAGATACGCAGTATTTT.

This clone was seen repeatedly, ten times or more. The genes are TRBV19 and TRBJ1-5; D remains unclear. The CDR3 is made up of 16 amino acids. V lost 4 bases and J lost 2, with 15 bases in between. Germline CDR1 LNHDA, CDR2 SQIVND (reference sequence). The CDR3 bases are TGTGCCAGTAGTAAGGGTCCGGAGATGGGCAATCAGCCCCAGCATTTT. Amino acid sequence: CASSKGPEMGNQPQHF. Together with reference TRBV19 and TRBJ1-5, the CDR3 gives the full variable domain: DGGITQSPKYLFRKEGQNVTLSCEQNLNHDAMYWYRQDPGQGLRLIYYSQIVNDFQKGDIAEGYSVSREKKESFPLTVTSAQKNPTAFYLCASSKGPEMGNQPQHFGDGTRLSIL.

The rearrangement links TRBV27 to TRBJ2-2; 12 nucleotides agree with TRBD1. Germline trimming cut 5 bases from V and 7 bases from J; bases unmatched to any gene: 8. Germline V lookup: CDR1 MNHEY, CDR2 SMNVEV (reference sequence). This CDR3 is built from 16 residues. CDR3 loop: CASSTFGTGGFGELFF. CDR3 nucleotide sequence: TGTGCCAGCAGTACGTTCGGGACAGGGGGCTTCGGGGAGCTGTTTTTT.

This clone was observed a few times. The CDR3 region has the DNA TGTGCCAGCAGTTTAGGGCAGGTGTACGAGCAGTACTTC. Its protein product is CASSLGQVYEQYF. The V and J genes are TRBV27 and TRBJ2-7; no firm D call. Germline V lookup: CDR1 MNHEY, CDR2 SMNVEV (reference sequence). CDR3 length equals 13 residues. V dropped 2 bases and J dropped 4 bases, with 9 bases sitting between them.